The clone carrying this TCR beta chain was seen a few times. Its antigen remains unknown. Making TCR beta cDNA involved roughly 0.55 ug total RNA and a constant-region primer. Each TCR beta library was derived from three nested multiplex PCR rounds that employed slightly modified ARM-PCR. It was with TRBV1-TRBV30 forward primers and a C-beta reverse primer that the first two PCR rounds were run, at 10 to 11 cycles each. One entry per CDR3 protein, called by TCRdb with MiXCR from the multiplex PCR reads. Seen here are 99,000 or so distinct CDR3 sequences, almost 70% observed once, and the top ten hold over 9.5%. The data were taken from a study of tumor-infiltrating lymphocytes in primary liver carcinoma. Study observations and caveats: Blood fell significantly below tumors in its top-250-clone fraction (p = 0.039).

Each 20-30 mg portion of unsorted bulk tissue served as the source for co-extraction of RNA and DNA. The germline gives CDR1 SGHTA, CDR2 FQGTGA. The junction had 4 bases not matched to a gene; V was cut back by 5 bases and J by 5 bases. The CDR3 is 14 residues long. This TCR was recovered from a woman aged 55-70 years with primary liver carcinoma and hepatitis B virus infection. This chain links TRBV7-3 with TRBJ2-1; 9 bases are a match to TRBD2. The sample consisted of liver tumor tissue from sampling region 5. Sample subset: tumor region T5, tumor centre. The CDR3 sequence is CASSVPSGNNEQFF. The CDR3 region has the DNA TGTGCCAGCAGCGTTCCTAGCGGGAACAATGAGCAGTTCTTC.